Listed below are T cell receptor beta chains from one sample, sequenced in a study of blood T cells in healthy people across ages. TCRdb ran MiXCR on the 5' RACE reads and lists one entry per CDR3 protein. The data show 1 million or so distinct CDR3 sequences, approximately 26% seen once. The data also belong to a second study, concerning T cells of mothers and their children.

What was sequenced was blood. The origin of the receptors is a girl aged 2-10 years in good health. Each CDR3 is given with its conserved first and last residue. A D gene is named only where the DNA matches it firmly. A row's size may be missing; if present it is once, few, many or a size class.

d_call j_call v_call clone_size cdr3_aa
- TRBJ2-1 TRBV7-2 few CASSLSGVGYNEQFF
TRBD1 TRBJ1-4 TRBV6-6 few CASSSTGPREKLFF
- TRBJ1-1 TRBV18 few CASSPAGLNTEAFF
- TRBJ2-5 TRBV5-1 - CASSLLVQQETQYF
- TRBJ1-4 TRBV29-1 - CSVEDQGEKLFF
TRBD1 TRBJ1-2 TRBV7-9 few CASIPGTGGLYNYGYTF
- TRBJ2-2 TRBV12-3/TRBV12-4 - CASSRTRSTGELFF
- TRBJ2-6 TRBV18 - CASSPNESGANVLTF
- TRBJ1-4 TRBV29-1 few CSVGDSATNEKLFF
- TRBJ2-5 TRBV19 - CASSISPGVETQYF
- TRBJ1-1 TRBV14 few CASSQVAGSEAFF
- TRBJ2-5 TRBV7-2 - CASSFKSVTETQYF
TRBD2 TRBJ2-1 TRBV20-1 few CSANTRLADPYNEQFF
- TRBJ1-2 TRBV29-1 - CSLPRGGPNYGYTF
- TRBJ2-5 TRBV12-5 few CASGPRETQYF
- TRBJ1-2 TRBV10-3 few CAISRDINYGYTF
- TRBJ1-4 TRBV6-6 many CASSSRENEKLFF
- TRBJ2-7 TRBV10-3 - CAISDRPAYEQYF
- TRBJ2-7 TRBV20-1 - CSATRDRDFSYEQYF
TRBD1 TRBJ2-7 TRBV6-1 - CASSEVGDSFYEQYF
TRBD2 - TRBV3-1 - CASSQSLAGGTLNEQFF
TRBD1 TRBJ2-4 TRBV6-5 - CASSYLSGGQGSKNIQYF
- - TRBV3-1 - CASSQTIDSGRETQYF
- - TRBV28 - CASSPPGAYYEQYF
- TRBJ1-5 TRBV27 few CASGGPGQPQHF
- TRBJ2-7 TRBV7-9 few CASSSLGGSCEQYF
- - TRBV4-1 - CASSPLSSGNEQFF
TRBD1 TRBJ2-3 TRBV14 many CASSYFAGQGADTQYF
TRBD1 TRBJ2-1 TRBV27 - CASSQRGRDEQFF
- TRBJ2-6 TRBV7-9 - CAIQRLGSAGANVLTF
TRBD2 - TRBV12-3/TRBV12-4 few CASSLVAGAVSDNEQFF